Listed here is a single TCR beta chain. Antigen unknown. Germline values: CDR1 MDHEN, CDR2 SYDVKM. CDR3 length equals 16 residues. Trimming cost V 7 bases and J 1 base; bases outside gene matches: 9. Assay: immunoSEQ multiplex PCR; the TCRdb copy retains only in-frame clones and omits some. The sample lists around 110,000 clones; around 94% were seen once. The source of the sample is a study of T cell responses to AZD1222 COVID-19 vaccine. Study-level findings and limits: AZD1222 recipients seropositive at baseline numbered only 6 or 7.

The chain is built from TRBV28 and TRBJ1-5; 8 positions agree with TRBD1. The TCR was taken from an adult who received the AZD1222 COVID-19 vaccine. The starting material was peripheral blood, obtained 28 days after the second AZD1222 dose. The CDR3 region has the DNA TGTGCCAGCAAAACAGGGGGAGGTAGGAGCAATCAGCCCCAGCATTTT. As protein: CASKTGGGRSNQPQHF.